This T cell receptor beta chain derives from a study of PD-L1 blockade in urothelial cancer. Study summary: Male sex and bladder-origin urothelial cancer characterized twenty-five of the 29 patients.

Time point noted: pretreatment peripheral blood. The CDR3 is made up of 13 amino acids. V was trimmed by 6 bases and J by 4 bases, leaving 9 bases between them. Germline V gives CDR1 SGHTA, CDR2 FQGTGA. Profiling relied on immunoSEQ multiplex PCR, and the TCRdb table lists in-frame clones only, not all of them. This sample has 85,000 to 90,000 clones, with about 83% found just once. Material: PBMCs, obtained around atezolizumab (anti-PD-L1) treatment. J is TRBJ2-2 and V is TRBV7-3; D not certain. This sequence was found in a man between 60 and 75 years old with urothelial cancer. CDR3 nucleotide sequence: TGTGCCAGCAGTGCCAGTGGCACCGGGGAGCTGTTTTTT. It specifies CASSASGTGELFF.